The rows below give T cell receptor beta chains drawn from one sample of a study of immune cell composition in non-small cell lung cancer. The assay was immunoSEQ multiplex PCR, and TCRdb's table has in-frame clones only and misses some. There are about 1,400 clones in the sample; 77% occur only once, and around an eighth lies in the top ten. Sequencing input: lung tumor tissue. The receptor source for this set is a human donor with non-small cell lung cancer. Each CDR3 is given with its conserved first and last residue. The D gene is left open where the match is weak. Only some rows state a clone size, as once, few, many or a class for expanded clones.

J | V | length | D | size | DNA | CDR3
TRBJ1-4 | TRBV27 | 15 | - | - | TGTGCCAGCAGTCAGGGTCCGCAGGCTAATGAAAAACTGTTTTTT | CASSQGPQANEKLFF
TRBJ1-2 | TRBV5-4 | 13 | - | - | TGTGCCAGCAGCCCAGGGGCCCCGGGTGGCTACACCTTC | CASSPGAPGGYTF
TRBJ1-2 | TRBV5-1 | 14 | TRBD1 | - | TGCGCCAGCAGCTTCACCGGGACAGGGGACGGCTACACCTTC | CASSFTGTGDGYTF
TRBJ2-1 | TRBV2 | 14 | - | - | TGTGCCAGCACCTATGGGAGGTCCTACAATGAGCAGTTCTTC | CASTYGRSYNEQFF
TRBJ2-3 | TRBV5-4 | 14 | TRBD2 | - | TGTGCCAGCAGCGAGGGACTAGCGTCAGATACGCAGTATTTT | CASSEGLASDTQYF
TRBJ2-7 | TRBV7-2 | 15 | TRBD2 | - | TGTGCCAGCAGCCGACTAGCGGGAGTAGGCGACGAGCAGTACTTC | CASSRLAGVGDEQYF
TRBJ2-7 | TRBV5-4 | 15 | TRBD2 | - | TGTGCCAGCAGCCCTCCGACTAGCGGGTTCGCCGAGCAGTACTTC | CASSPPTSGFAEQYF
TRBJ2-5 | TRBV7-9 | 15 | TRBD2 | - | TGTGCCAGCAGCCAGGACGCAGGGAGGGAAGAGACCCAGTACTTC | CASSQDAGREETQYF
TRBJ2-3 | TRBV5-1 | 15 | - | once | TGCGCCAGCAGCTTGGTTCCGGGGTCCACAGATACGCAGTATTTT | CASSLVPGSTDTQYF
TRBJ2-4 | TRBV6-1 | 12 | TRBD1 | - | TGTGCCGGCGGGACAGGGGGAAACATTCAGTACTTC | CAGGTGGNIQYF
TRBJ2-7 | TRBV6-6 | 12 | - | - | TGTGCCAGCAGAACGGGTAGCCACGAGCAGTACTTC | CASRTGSHEQYF
TRBJ2-3 | TRBV6-1 | 15 | - | - | TGTGCCAGCAGTGAAGTAACAACCCGCACAGATACGCAGTATTTT | CASSEVTTRTDTQYF
TRBJ2-5 | TRBV5-4 | 15 | TRBD1 | - | TGTGCCAGCAGGGCCGGGACAGGGAAGGAGGAGACCCAGTACTTC | CASRAGTGKEETQYF
TRBJ2-7 | TRBV30 | 12 | - | once | TGTGCCTGGAAAGACTTCGAGGACGAGCAGTACTTC | CAWKDFEDEQYF
TRBJ2-7 | TRBV7-9 | 14 | - | - | TGTGCCAGCAGCTTAGGGGGGGGCAGCACCGAGCAGTACTTC | CASSLGGGSTEQYF
TRBJ1-1 | TRBV5-6 | 17 | TRBD1 | - | TGTGCCAGCAGCCGCCGCGGGCAGGGGGCTTTGAACACTGAAGCTTTCTTT | CASSRRGQGALNTEAFF
TRBJ2-5 | TRBV5-1 | 15 | TRBD1 | - | TGCGCCAGCAGCTTACCCAGCACCACAGGGGATGGCCAGTACTTC | CASSLPSTTGDGQYF
TRBJ2-7 | TRBV7-2 | 15 | TRBD2 | - | TGTGCCAGCAGCTTAAGGGGACTAGCAACCTACGAGCAGTACTTC | CASSLRGLATYEQYF
TRBJ2-6 | TRBV6-1 | 15 | - | - | TGTGCCAGCAGTGAGGACAGCTCTGGGGCCAACGTCCTGACTTTC | CASSEDSSGANVLTF
TRBJ1-2 | TRBV30 | 15 | TRBD1 | - | TGTGCCTGGAGCCAAACAGGGGCGGGGATCTATGGCTACACCTTC | CAWSQTGAGIYGYTF
TRBJ2-3 | TRBV5-3 | 18 | TRBD2 | - | TGTGCCAGAAGCTCAAGACTAGCGGGAGGGTTGTACACAGATACGCAGTATTTT | CARSSRLAGGLYTDTQYF
TRBJ2-7 | TRBV6-1 | 16 | TRBD1 | - | TGTGCCAGCAGTGATTCCGGGACAGGGGGCGGCGACGAGCAGTACTTC | CASSDSGTGGGDEQYF
TRBJ1-6 | TRBV11-2 | 15 | - | - | TGTGCCAGCAGCGCCTATGGTGACGGGGGTTCACCCCTCCACTTT | CASSAYGDGGSPLHF
TRBJ1-3 | TRBV5-1 | 14 | - | - | TGCGCCAGCAGCTTGAGCGGGGATGGAAACACCATATATTTT | CASSLSGDGNTIYF
TRBJ2-3 | TRBV10-3 | 12 | - | - | TGTGCCATCAGCAGGGGCAGAGATACGCAGTATTTT | CAISRGRDTQYF
TRBJ2-7 | TRBV6-1 | 14 | - | - | TGTGCCAGCTCCCGGGACACCGAGTCCTACGAGCAGTACTTC | CASSRDTESYEQYF
TRBJ1-1 | TRBV19 | 17 | - | - | TGTGCCAGTAGTATTAGACAGGCCCTGGATATGAACACTGAAGCTTTCTTT | CASSIRQALDMNTEAFF
TRBJ2-7 | TRBV7-9 | 14 | - | - | TGTGCCAGCAGCTTGTCCCCGGAGGTTATCGAGCAGTACTTC | CASSLSPEVIEQYF
TRBJ2-2 | TRBV28 | 16 | TRBD1 | once | TGTGCCAGCAGTCAACTCCAGGGGGCGCTTGCCGGGGAGCTGTTTTTT | CASSQLQGALAGELFF
TRBJ1-1 | TRBV7-6 | 13 | - | - | TGTGCCAGCTCCGCAGATTTGAACACTGAAGCTTTCTTT | CASSADLNTEAFF
TRBJ2-5 | TRBV7-2 | 14 | TRBD2 | - | TGTGCCAGCAGCTTCCAGCGGGGCTCAGAGACCCAGTACTTC | CASSFQRGSETQYF
TRBJ2-1 | TRBV28 | 15 | TRBD1 | - | TGTGCCAGCAGCGGACTGACAGGGGATGACGGTGAGCAGTTCTTC | CASSGLTGDDGEQFF
TRBJ1-1 | TRBV7-9 | 16 | TRBD1 | - | TGTGCCAGCAGCTTTACAGGGGGGGGAGTGAACACTGAAGCTTTCTTT | CASSFTGGGVNTEAFF
TRBJ1-3 | TRBV29-1 | 13 | TRBD1 | - | TGCAGCGTTGACCCAGGGGGGGGAAACACCATATATTTT | CSVDPGGGNTIYF
TRBJ2-7 | TRBV7-2 | 15 | TRBD2 | few | TGTGCCAGCAGCGGGAGGGGACTAGCGGCCTACGAGCAGTACTTC | CASSGRGLAAYEQYF
TRBJ1-3 | TRBV5-1 | 15 | - | once | TGCGCCAGCAGCTTGGGGAGTCCCTCTGGAAACACCATATATTTT | CASSLGSPSGNTIYF
TRBJ2-7 | TRBV14 | 15 | TRBD1 | - | TGTGCCAGCAGCCAAGCGACAGGGGGCTCCTACGAGCAGTACTTC | CASSQATGGSYEQYF
TRBJ2-7 | TRBV9 | 15 | - | - | TGTGCCAGCAGCGTAGGACTCTCTAATAGGGGCGAGCAGTACTTC | CASSVGLSNRGEQYF
TRBJ1-1 | TRBV5-6 | 14 | TRBD1 | - | TGTGCCAGCAGCCCACAGGGGGCACTCACTGAAGCTTTCTTT | CASSPQGALTEAFF
TRBJ1-1 | TRBV28 | 12 | TRBD1 | few | TGTGCCAGCAGTTTGGGGACAGCTGAAGCTTTCTTT | CASSLGTAEAFF
TRBJ2-7 | TRBV21-1 | 12 | - | - | TGTGCCACCACCTTTAGCGGCTACGAGCAGTACTTC | CATTFSGYEQYF
TRBJ2-7 | TRBV7-2 | 12 | - | - | TGTGCCAGCAGCTTAGATAGGGGTAAGCAGTACTTC | CASSLDRGKQYF
TRBJ2-3 | TRBV4-2 | 16 | TRBD2 | few | TGTGCCAGCAGCCAAGAACTAGCGGAGGGGAAAGATACGCAGTATTTT | CASSQELAEGKDTQYF
TRBJ2-3 | TRBV10-2 | 15 | TRBD1 | - | TGCGCCAGCAGCCACGACAGGGGCGGCACAGATACGCAGTATTTT | CASSHDRGGTDTQYF
TRBJ2-6 | TRBV10-3 | 15 | - | - | TGTGCCATCAGTGAGAAACACTCTGGGGCCAACGTCCTGACTTTC | CAISEKHSGANVLTF
TRBJ2-7 | TRBV6-6 | 14 | TRBD1 | - | TGTGCCAGCAGCTACGGGACAGGGACGAGGGAGCAGTACTTC | CASSYGTGTREQYF
TRBJ2-7 | TRBV29-1 | 15 | TRBD1 | - | TGCAGCTCGGAGATATCGACAGGGGGCCGGTACGAGCAGTACTTC | CSSEISTGGRYEQYF
TRBJ1-1 | TRBV27 | 12 | - | - | TGTGCCAGCAGTTTCCCGGGGTTGACAGCTTTCTTT | CASSFPGLTAFF
TRBJ1-1 | TRBV5-4 | 14 | - | - | TGTGCCAGCAGCCCGCCCACAGGACGCACTGAAGCTTTCTTT | CASSPPTGRTEAFF
TRBJ2-7 | TRBV9 | 15 | - | - | TGTGCCAGCAGCGTAGGGTTAGCGGTTGCCTACGAGCAGTACTTC | CASSVGLAVAYEQYF
TRBJ2-1 | TRBV11-3 | 14 | - | - | TGTGCCAGCAGCTTAGCCGCCGGGGTTGATGAGCAGTTCTTC | CASSLAAGVDEQFF
TRBJ1-6 | TRBV30 | 12 | - | - | TGTGCCTGGAGTGGGCGGTTTACGCCCCTCCACTTT | CAWSGRFTPLHF
TRBJ2-5 | TRBV5-1 | 16 | - | - | TGCGCCAGCAGCGGTGATTCCGGGGGCAGGGGGGAGACCCAGTACTTC | CASSGDSGGRGETQYF
TRBJ2-5 | TRBV14 | 14 | - | - | TGTGCCAGCAGCTTTCAAGTAGGACTTCCACCCGTGTACTTC | CASSFQVGLPPVYF
TRBJ1-5 | TRBV6-8 | 14 | - | - | TGTGCCAGCAGTTTTCCAGATAGCAATCAGCCCCAGCATTTT | CASSFPDSNQPQHF
TRBJ2-2 | TRBV19 | 14 | - | - | TGTGCCAGTACCCCAGGGGGGAGGACCGGGGAGCTGTTTTTT | CASTPGGRTGELFF
TRBJ1-4 | TRBV30 | 13 | - | - | TGTGCCTGGAGTGTAGCGGGGTGGGCAAAACTGTTTTTT | CAWSVAGWAKLFF
TRBJ2-7 | TRBV2 | 15 | - | - | TGTGCCAGCAGTGAAAGGGCGGGGACCCCTCCCGAGCAGTACTTC | CASSERAGTPPEQYF
TRBJ2-7 | TRBV6-5 | 15 | TRBD1 | - | TGTGCCAGCAGGCCTACGGGACAGGCATTTTACGAGCAGTACTTC | CASRPTGQAFYEQYF